These T cell receptor beta chains were read from a single sample in a study of cytomegalovirus exposure and HLA in healthy donors. Some clones are missing from TCRdb's copy, which holds only in-frame ones; the method was immunoSEQ multiplex PCR. The sample yields around 120,000 clones, around nine tenths seen once. Material: PBMCs. The receptors were gathered from a woman aged 18-29 years in good health and CMV-seronegative. The CDR3 runs from the conserved cysteine through the conserved F or W. The D gene is left open where the match is weak. Some rows have no size entry. The others give once, few or many, or a class for an expanded clone.

length: 11; J: TRBJ2-1; size: -; D: -; V: TRBV29-1; CDR3: CSSGGAGEQFF; DNA: TGCAGCTCTGGAGGGGCCGGAGAGCAGTTCTTC
length: 14; J: TRBJ1-4; size: -; D: TRBD1; V: TRBV19; CDR3: CASSRDRVNEKLFF; DNA: TGTGCCAGTAGCCGCGACAGGGTTAATGAAAAACTGTTTTTT
length: 13; J: TRBJ2-1; size: -; D: TRBD2; V: TRBV6-1; CDR3: CASSDSGRLEQFF; DNA: TGTGCCAGCAGTGATAGCGGGAGGCTTGAGCAGTTCTTC
length: 21; J: TRBJ2-2; size: -; D: -; V: TRBV7-3; CDR3: CASSLWTGLAPRVSNTGELFF; DNA: TGTGCCAGCAGCCTGTGGACAGGACTAGCCCCTAGGGTCTCGAACACCGGGGAGCTGTTTTTT
length: 13; J: TRBJ1-6; size: -; D: -; V: TRBV2; CDR3: CASSELYNSPLHF; DNA: TGTGCCAGCAGCGAACTCTATAATTCACCCCTCCACTTT
length: 14; J: TRBJ2-7; size: -; D: -; V: TRBV6-1; CDR3: CATKIWGGRYEQYF; DNA: TGTGCCACCAAGATCTGGGGGGGGCGGTACGAGCAGTACTTC
length: 16; J: TRBJ2-7; size: -; D: TRBD1; V: TRBV5-4; CDR3: CASRPQGGAKPYEQYF; DNA: TGTGCCAGCAGGCCACAGGGGGGCGCAAAACCGTACGAGCAGTACTTC
length: 14; J: TRBJ2-1; size: -; D: TRBD2; V: TRBV6-6; CDR3: CASSYGTSGLGQFF; DNA: TGTGCCAGCAGTTACGGGACTAGCGGGTTGGGGCAGTTCTTC
length: 15; J: TRBJ1-2; size: -; D: -; V: TRBV18; CDR3: CASSPTGGMDYGYTF; DNA: TGTGCCAGCTCACCAACGGGGGGCATGGACTATGGCTACACCTTC
length: 17; J: TRBJ1-2; size: -; D: TRBD1; V: TRBV7-9; CDR3: CASSPHRRTGGDYGYTF; DNA: TGTGCCAGCAGCCCACATAGACGAACAGGGGGCGACTATGGCTACACCTTC
length: 15; J: TRBJ1-2; size: -; D: -; V: TRBV2; CDR3: CASSARRESNYGYTF; DNA: TGTGCCAGCAGTGCCCGCCGGGAATCTAACTATGGCTACACCTTC
length: 12; J: TRBJ2-7; size: -; D: TRBD2; V: TRBV7-8; CDR3: CASRLAGEEQYF; DNA: TGTGCCTCCAGACTAGCGGGAGAGGAGCAGTACTTC
length: 16; J: TRBJ2-7; size: -; D: -; V: TRBV2; CDR3: CASSETSGIHAYEQYF; DNA: TGTGCCAGCAGTGAGACGTCCGGGATACACGCTTACGAGCAGTACTTC
length: 17; J: TRBJ2-2; size: once; D: -; V: TRBV2; CDR3: CASSPPRRGRNTGELFF; DNA: TGTGCCAGCAGCCCTCCCCGCCGCGGGCGGAACACCGGGGAGCTGTTTTTT